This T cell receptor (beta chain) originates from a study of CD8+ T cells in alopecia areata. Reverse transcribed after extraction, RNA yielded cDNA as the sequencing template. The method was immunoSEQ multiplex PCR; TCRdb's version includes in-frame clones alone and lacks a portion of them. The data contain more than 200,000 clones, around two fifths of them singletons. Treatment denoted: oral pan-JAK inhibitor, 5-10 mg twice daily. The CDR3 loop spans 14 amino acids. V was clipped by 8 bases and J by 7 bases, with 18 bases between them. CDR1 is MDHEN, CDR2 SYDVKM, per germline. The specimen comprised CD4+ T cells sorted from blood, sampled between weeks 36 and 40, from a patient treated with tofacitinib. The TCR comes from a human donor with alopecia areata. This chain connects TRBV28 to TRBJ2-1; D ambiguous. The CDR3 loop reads CASLGRRRLNEQFF. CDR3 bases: TGTGCCAGCCTAGGGCGCCGCCGCCTTAATGAGCAGTTCTTC.